What follows describes a single T cell receptor (beta chain). This entry belongs to a study of cytotoxic CD8 clonotypes in ibrutinib-treated CLL. Only in-frame clones appear in the TCRdb table, and some are missing; sequencing was by immunoSEQ multiplex PCR. This sample carries some 300,000 clones, around four fifths of them seen once, and the ten largest clones take approximately 7%. Germline V gene lookup returns CDR1 SGDLS and CDR2 YYNGEE. The CDR3 runs 18 residues. Unmatched junction bases numbered 8, after V lost 0 bases and J lost 2 bases. The rearrangement joins TRBV9 to TRBJ2-3, with 11 bases aligning to TRBD2. The clonotype originates from a human donor with chronic lymphocytic leukemia. The sequences come from PBMCs, collected before ibrutinib treatment. The CDR3 here is CASSVDVSGRGATDTQYF. DNA for the CDR3: TGTGCCAGCAGCGTAGACGTTAGCGGGAGGGGGGCCACAGATACGCAGTATTTT.